Listed below are T cell receptor beta chains from one sample, sequenced in a study of blood T cell repertoires in COVID-19. Sequencing was performed with immunoSEQ multiplex PCR; in TCRdb, only in-frame clones are kept and a portion is missing. In the table there are some 95,000 clones, about 89% of which are singletons. Sequencing used peripheral blood. The receptors come from a human donor with active COVID-19. The donor label of this sample is uncertain. The CDR3 runs from the conserved cysteine through the conserved F or W. D genes are given only for firm matches. Some rows have no size entry. The others give once, few or many, or a class for an expanded clone.

clone_size,cdr3_length,d_call,j_call,v_call,cdr3_nt,cdr3_aa
few,18,-,TRBJ2-6,TRBV19,TGTGCCAGTAGCCTAAGGGGACTTCTAATCTCTGGGGCCAACGTCCTGACTTTC,CASSLRGLLISGANVLTF
-,18,TRBD1,TRBJ1-4,TRBV4-1,TGCGCCAGCAGCCAAATGACAGGGTTCGTGACAACTAATGAAAAACTGTTTTTT,CASSQMTGFVTTNEKLFF
-,12,-,TRBJ2-5,TRBV7-9,TGTGCCAGCAGCCGTCCCTTGGAGACCCAGTACTTC,CASSRPLETQYF
-,12,-,TRBJ1-5,TRBV12-5,TGTGCTAGTGGTCCAGTACAGGGTGCCCAGCATTTT,CASGPVQGAQHF
few,15,-,TRBJ1-4,TRBV6-6,TGTGCCAGCAGTTACGAGTCGGCAGGGCGCGTAAAACTGTTTTTT,CASSYESAGRVKLFF
-,16,-,TRBJ2-2,TRBV7-6,TGTGCCAGCACCTTCAGCGGGCGCCCATCCACCGGGGAGCTGTTTTTT,CASTFSGRPSTGELFF
-,14,TRBD1,TRBJ1-6,TRBV27,TGTGCCAGCAGTTTAAAGGGGGCAAATTCACCCCTCCACTTT,CASSLKGANSPLHF
-,15,TRBD2,TRBJ2-3,TRBV7-3,TGTGCCAGCAGCCTAGGGACTAGCAACACAGATACGCAGTATTTT,CASSLGTSNTDTQYF
-,15,-,TRBJ1-2,TRBV10-3,TGTGCCATCAGAGGCGACAGCAATACTAACTATGGCTACACCTTC,CAIRGDSNTNYGYTF
-,12,-,TRBJ1-1,TRBV7-9,TGTGCCAGCAGCTCCAGGGAGGCTGAAGCTTTCTTT,CASSSREAEAFF
-,13,-,TRBJ1-5,TRBV6-6,TGTGCCAGCAGCGGGTCCTTAAACCAGCCCCAGCATTTT,CASSGSLNQPQHF
-,17,-,TRBJ2-3,TRBV4-1,TGCGCCAGCAGCCAACGACCCCCGGGACAAGACACAGATACGCAGTATTTT,CASSQRPPGQDTDTQYF
-,16,TRBD1,TRBJ2-3,TRBV7-2,TGTGCCAGCAGCTTAGTAGGGGGCCCCGCTGAAGATACGCAGTATTTT,CASSLVGGPAEDTQYF
few,13,TRBD2,TRBJ2-1,TRBV18,TGTGCCAGCTCACCAGTGGGGGGGAATGAGCAGTTCTTC,CASSPVGGNEQFF
-,12,-,TRBJ2-1,TRBV10-3,TGTGCCATCAGAACCAACGGGGATGAGCAGTTCTTC,CAIRTNGDEQFF
once,15,-,TRBJ1-1,TRBV6-5,TGTGCCAGCAGTTTTACCGGCGGGGAAGTCACTGAAGCTTTCTTT,CASSFTGGEVTEAFF
-,13,-,TRBJ1-2,TRBV5-1,TGCGCCAGCAGCACGGCGGGGATATGGGGCTACACCTTC,CASSTAGIWGYTF
-,15,-,TRBJ1-3,TRBV10-3,TGTGCCATCAGTGAGGCGGAGGGAGCTGGAAACACCATATATTTT,CAISEAEGAGNTIYF
-,13,TRBD1,TRBJ2-5,TRBV3-1/TRBV3-2,TGTGCCAGCAGCCGAGACAGGGGGAAGACCCAGTACTTC,CASSRDRGKTQYF
-,14,TRBD1,TRBJ2-7,TRBV15,TGTGCCACCGCCCCGGACAGGGGGAGCTACGAGCAGTACTTC,CATAPDRGSYEQYF
-,16,-,TRBJ1-2,TRBV15,TGTGCCACCAGCAGAGATCGTGCGGGGAAATATTCTGGCTACACCTTC,CATSRDRAGKYSGYTF
-,14,-,TRBJ2-7,TRBV29-1,TGCAGCGTACTCCGGGAGACAGGGTCATACGAGCAGTACTTC,CSVLRETGSYEQYF
-,17,TRBD1,TRBJ2-6,TRBV2,TGTGCCAGCAGTGTGACAGGGGGGAGCTCTGGGGCCAACGTCCTGACTTTC,CASSVTGGSSGANVLTF
-,15,TRBD1,TRBJ2-5,TRBV19,TGTGCCAGTGGCCCGGGACAGGTTCGGGGAGAGACCCAGTACTTC,CASGPGQVRGETQYF
-,15,-,TRBJ2-5,TRBV5-1,TGCGCCAGCAGCTTGGGGTCACCCGCGGCGGAGACCCAGTACTTC,CASSLGSPAAETQYF
-,14,TRBD1,TRBJ1-1,TRBV5-4,TGTGCCAGCAGCTCACAGGGGGTGAACACTGAAGCTTTCTTT,CASSSQGVNTEAFF
-,15,-,TRBJ2-5,TRBV6-5,TGTGCCAGCAGTTTAAACAAAGGGGTCGTCGAGACCCAGTACTTC,CASSLNKGVVETQYF
-,13,-,TRBJ2-5,TRBV29-1,TGCAGCGTTGAAGGCGGGGCCTGGGAGACCCAGTACTTC,CSVEGGAWETQYF
few,16,TRBD1,TRBJ2-7,TRBV6-5,TGTGCCAGCAGTTACCCCTCGGGACAGGGGAACTACGAGCAGTACTTC,CASSYPSGQGNYEQYF
once,17,TRBD1,TRBJ1-1,TRBV5-5,TGTGCCAGCAGCTTGTACGCGGACAGGGGGTCCAACACTGAAGCTTTCTTT,CASSLYADRGSNTEAFF
-,14,TRBD1,TRBJ2-5,TRBV2,TGTGCCAGCAGTGAAAGGGGGCGCGGGGAGACCCAGTACTTC,CASSERGRGETQYF
-,16,-,TRBJ1-3,TRBV24-1,TGTGCCACCAGTGAGCTAGGACAGCCCTCTGGAAACACCATATATTTT,CATSELGQPSGNTIYF
-,14,-,TRBJ2-5,TRBV2,TGTGCCAGCAGTGTTGGCAGGGCTCAAGAGACCCAGTACTTC,CASSVGRAQETQYF
-,16,TRBD2,TRBJ2-3,TRBV7-9,TGTGCCAGCAGCATCATAGCGGGGGGGCCAACAGATACGCAGTATTTT,CASSIIAGGPTDTQYF
once,18,TRBD1,TRBJ1-5,TRBV5-1,TGCGCCAGCAGCAGAGTTCCAAGGGGGCAGGTAAAAAATCAGCCCCAGCATTTT,CASSRVPRGQVKNQPQHF
few,13,-,TRBJ1-2,TRBV7-9,TGTGCCAGCAGCTCCGGGGGACACTATGGCTACACCTTC,CASSSGGHYGYTF
-,13,TRBD1,TRBJ1-2,TRBV28,TGTGCCAGCAGTGACAGGGTTAACTATGGCTACACCTTC,CASSDRVNYGYTF
-,16,TRBD2,TRBJ2-2,TRBV5-1,TGCGCCAGCAGCTCGGGACTAGCGGGGGGGACCGGGGAGCTGTTTTTT,CASSSGLAGGTGELFF
-,14,-,TRBJ2-2,TRBV7-9,TGTGCCAGCAGCCTCGCGGTGAACACCGGGGAGCTGTTTTTT,CASSLAVNTGELFF
-,13,TRBD2,TRBJ2-3,TRBV5-4,TGTGCCAGCAGCTCGCGGGGGGGCGATACGCAGTATTTT,CASSSRGGDTQYF
-,16,TRBD2,TRBJ2-5,TRBV4-3,TGCGCCAGCAGCCCCAGACTAGCGGGGGGACAAGAGACCCAGTACTTC,CASSPRLAGGQETQYF
-,18,-,TRBJ2-6,TRBV6-4,TGTGCCAGCAGTGACCGGGGCAGGGGGGCGTCTGGGGCCAACGTCCTGACTTTC,CASSDRGRGASGANVLTF
few,18,TRBD2,TRBJ2-2,TRBV4-2,TGTGCCAGCCGCACGGGAGTAGCGGGGGCTGAGAACACCGGGGAGCTGTTTTTT,CASRTGVAGAENTGELFF
-,14,-,TRBJ1-2,TRBV28,TGTGCCAGCAGTCTCTCACGAGAGGGCATCGGCTACACCTTC,CASSLSREGIGYTF
-,15,-,TRBJ2-2,TRBV5-6,TGTGCCAGCACTCGGTGGGGAGACGGCACCGGGGAGCTGTTTTTT,CASTRWGDGTGELFF
-,15,TRBD1,TRBJ2-2,TRBV28,TGTGCCAGCAGCCGACAGGGTGGATACACCGGGGAGCTGTTTTTT,CASSRQGGYTGELFF
-,18,-,TRBJ2-5,TRBV21-1,TGTGCCAGCAGCAAACCCCGCCGGGACAGGGTATTGCTAGAGACCCAGTACTTC,CASSKPRRDRVLLETQYF